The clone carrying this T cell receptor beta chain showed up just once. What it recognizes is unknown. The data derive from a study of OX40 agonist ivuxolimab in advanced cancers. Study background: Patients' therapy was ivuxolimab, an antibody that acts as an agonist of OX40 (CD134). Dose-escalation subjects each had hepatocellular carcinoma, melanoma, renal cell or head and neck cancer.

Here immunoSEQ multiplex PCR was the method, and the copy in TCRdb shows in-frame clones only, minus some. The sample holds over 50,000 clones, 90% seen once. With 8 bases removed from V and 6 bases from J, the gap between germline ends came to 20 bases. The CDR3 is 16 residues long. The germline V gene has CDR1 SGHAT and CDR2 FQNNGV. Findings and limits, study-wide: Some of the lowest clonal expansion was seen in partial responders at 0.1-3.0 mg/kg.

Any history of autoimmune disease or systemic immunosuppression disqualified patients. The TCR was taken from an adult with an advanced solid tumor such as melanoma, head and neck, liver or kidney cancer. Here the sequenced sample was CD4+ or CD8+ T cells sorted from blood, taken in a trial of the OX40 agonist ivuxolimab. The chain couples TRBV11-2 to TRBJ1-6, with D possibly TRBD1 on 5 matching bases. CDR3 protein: CASGVAGISANSPLHF. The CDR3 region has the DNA TGTGCCAGCGGCGTGGCAGGGATCTCGGCTAATTCACCCCTCCACTTT. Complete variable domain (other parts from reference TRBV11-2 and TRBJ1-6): EAGVAQSPRYKIIEKRQSVAFWCNPISGHATLYWYQQILGQGPKLLIQFQNNGVVDDSQLPKDRFSAERLKGVDSTLKIQPAKLEDSAVYLCASGVAGISANSPLHFGNGTRLTVT.